This T cell receptor beta chain was obtained from a study of T cell responses to AZD1222 COVID-19 vaccine. Study-level points and caveats: Most donors were white British and more were female, and clonal diversity was possibly underestimated.

CDR3 size: 14 residues. V gave up 0 bases and J gave up 6 bases, with 9 bases separating them. The germline CDR1 and CDR2 sequences are LGHNA and YNFKEQ. Clones were sequenced by immunoSEQ multiplex PCR, and TCRdb holds only the in-frame ones, with some missing. This table has roughly 120,000 clones, more than 70% appearing once. As regards this clone: Its specificity is not known.

This receptor was identified in an adult in good health. The specimen comprised peripheral blood, sampled on day 0 of AZD1222 vaccination. This rearrangement joins TRBV4-2 to TRBJ1-5, with D uncertain. DNA of the CDR3: TGTGCCAGCAGCCAAGATCTTTTACTTCAGCCCCAGCATTTT. Its translation: CASSQDLLLQPQHF.